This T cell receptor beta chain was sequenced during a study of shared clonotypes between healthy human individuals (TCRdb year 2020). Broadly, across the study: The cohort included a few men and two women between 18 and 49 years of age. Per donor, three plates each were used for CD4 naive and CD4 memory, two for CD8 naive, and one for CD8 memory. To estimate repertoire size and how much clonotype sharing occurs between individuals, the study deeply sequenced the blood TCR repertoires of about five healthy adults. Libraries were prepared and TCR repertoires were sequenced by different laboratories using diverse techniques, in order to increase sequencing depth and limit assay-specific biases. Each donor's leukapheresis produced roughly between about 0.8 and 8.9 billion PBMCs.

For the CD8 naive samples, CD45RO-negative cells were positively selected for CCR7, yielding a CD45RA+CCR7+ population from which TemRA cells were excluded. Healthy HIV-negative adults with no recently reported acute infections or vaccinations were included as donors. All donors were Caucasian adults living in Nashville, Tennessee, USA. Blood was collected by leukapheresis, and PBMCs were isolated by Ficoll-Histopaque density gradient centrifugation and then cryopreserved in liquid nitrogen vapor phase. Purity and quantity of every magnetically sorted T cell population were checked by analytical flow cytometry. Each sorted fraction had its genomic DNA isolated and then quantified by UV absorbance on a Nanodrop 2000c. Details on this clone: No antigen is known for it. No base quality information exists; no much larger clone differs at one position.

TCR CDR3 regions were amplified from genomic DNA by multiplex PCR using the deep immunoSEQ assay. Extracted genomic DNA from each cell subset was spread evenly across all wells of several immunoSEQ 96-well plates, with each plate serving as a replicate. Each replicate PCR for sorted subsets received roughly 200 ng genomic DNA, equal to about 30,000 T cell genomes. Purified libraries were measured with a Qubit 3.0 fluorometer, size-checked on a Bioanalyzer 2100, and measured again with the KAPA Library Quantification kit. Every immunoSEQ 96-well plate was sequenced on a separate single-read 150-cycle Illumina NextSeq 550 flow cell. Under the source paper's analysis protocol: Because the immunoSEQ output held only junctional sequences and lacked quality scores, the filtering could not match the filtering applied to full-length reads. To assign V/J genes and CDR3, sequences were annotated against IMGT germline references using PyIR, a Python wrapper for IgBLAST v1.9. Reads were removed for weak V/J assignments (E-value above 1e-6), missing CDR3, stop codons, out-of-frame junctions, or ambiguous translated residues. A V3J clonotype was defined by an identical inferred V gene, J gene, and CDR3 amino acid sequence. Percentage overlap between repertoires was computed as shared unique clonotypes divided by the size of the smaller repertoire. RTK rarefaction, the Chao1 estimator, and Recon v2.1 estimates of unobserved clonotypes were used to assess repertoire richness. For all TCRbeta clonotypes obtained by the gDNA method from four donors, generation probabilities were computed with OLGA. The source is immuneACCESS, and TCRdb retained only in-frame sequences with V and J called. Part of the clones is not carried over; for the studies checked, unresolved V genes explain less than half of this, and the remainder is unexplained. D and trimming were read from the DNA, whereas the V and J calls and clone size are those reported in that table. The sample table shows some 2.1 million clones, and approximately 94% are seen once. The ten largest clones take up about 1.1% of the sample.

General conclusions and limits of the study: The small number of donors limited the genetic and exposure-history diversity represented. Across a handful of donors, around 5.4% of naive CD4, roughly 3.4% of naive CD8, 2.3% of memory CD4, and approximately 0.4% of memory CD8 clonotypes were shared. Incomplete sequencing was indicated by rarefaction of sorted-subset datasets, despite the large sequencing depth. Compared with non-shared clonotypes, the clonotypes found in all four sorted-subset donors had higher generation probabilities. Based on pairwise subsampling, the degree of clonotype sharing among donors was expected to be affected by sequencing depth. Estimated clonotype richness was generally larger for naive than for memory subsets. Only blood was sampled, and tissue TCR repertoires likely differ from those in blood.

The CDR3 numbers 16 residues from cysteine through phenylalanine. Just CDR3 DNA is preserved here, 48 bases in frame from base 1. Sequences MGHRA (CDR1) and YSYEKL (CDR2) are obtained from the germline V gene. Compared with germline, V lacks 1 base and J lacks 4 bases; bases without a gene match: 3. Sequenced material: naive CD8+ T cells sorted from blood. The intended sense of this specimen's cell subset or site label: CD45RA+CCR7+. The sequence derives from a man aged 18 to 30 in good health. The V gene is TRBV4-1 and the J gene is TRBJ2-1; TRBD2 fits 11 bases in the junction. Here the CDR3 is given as CASSQAPSGGYNEQFF. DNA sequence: TGCGCCAGCAGCCAAGCCCCTAGCGGGGGGTACAATGAGCAGTTCTTC.